This T cell receptor (beta chain) is drawn from a study of T-cell memory formation after mild COVID-19. TCRdb reprocessed the 5' RACE reads via MiXCR and lists one record per CDR3 protein. The sample consists of fewer than 300,000 distinct CDR3 sequences, about a sixth of them appearing once. Per germline, CDR1 WSHSY and CDR2 SAAADI. The germline V and J ends were trimmed by 3 bases and 6 bases, with 10 bases remaining between them. This CDR3 comprises 13 residues. This sequence joins TRBV10-2 and TRBJ2-3, with D possibly matching TRBD2 (5 bases). This TCR was recovered from a man aged 18 to 30 who had mild COVID-19 (a few samples of this study predate the infection). Cell type and time point are not known. The source material was PBMCs or a T cell subset sorted from them (not recorded which). As DNA, the CDR3 is TGCGCCAGCAGTGACAATAGCGTGGATACGCAGTATTTT. Translated: CASSDNSVDTQYF.